This is a list of T cell receptor beta chains from one sample in a study of T cell repertoires in cytomegalovirus infection. Which antigens these TCRs recognize remains unknown. One entry per CDR3 protein results from TCRdb running MiXCR on the reads. In the table there are some 38,000 distinct CDR3 sequences, approximately 52% of which are singletons. The specimen was CD8+ T cells from cultured PBMCs, collected from culture after CMV antigen stimulation. The receptors were sampled from a human donor in good health (CMV status not recorded). Some clones in this sample may be carry-over from other donors' samples. CDR3s include the opening cysteine and the closing phenylalanine or tryptophan. A D gene is named only where the DNA matches it firmly. Clone sizes are given selectively: once, few, many, or a class where the clone is expanded.

>TRBV7-3|TRBJ2-3|TRBD1|-
TGTGCCAGCAGCTTGGGACAGGGTGGGACAGATACGCAGTATTTT
CASSLGQGGTDTQYF
>TRBV12-3/TRBV12-4|TRBJ2-1|-|few
TGTGCCAGCAGGCGAGGGAGCTATGAGCAGTTCTTC
CASRRGSYEQFF
>TRBV12-3/TRBV12-4|TRBJ1-3|-|few
TGTGCCAGCAGTTTAAGGGTTAGCTCTGGAAACACCATATATTTT
CASSLRVSSGNTIYF
>TRBV19|TRBJ1-4|-|-
TGTGCCAGTAATCAGCCTCCAACTAATGAAAAACTGTTTTTT
CASNQPPTNEKLFF
>TRBV7-6|TRBJ2-7|TRBD2|few
TGTGCCAGCAGCTTAGCGGGAGGGCCACCGAGTCCCCGGTACTTC
CASSLAGGPPSPRYF
>TRBV10-2|TRBJ1-2|-|-
TGCGCCAGCAGTGAGTCGGGGTCGGGCAGGACTCCGAACTATGGCTACACCTTC
CASSESGSGRTPNYGYTF
>TRBV6-1|TRBJ1-2|TRBD1|-
TGTGCCAGCAGCAGGGACAGGGGAGCCCATGGCTACACCTTC
CASSRDRGAHGYTF
>TRBV27|TRBJ2-7|TRBD2|few
TGTGCCAGCAGAACCCTAGCGGAAAGCTCCTACGAGCAGTACTTC
CASRTLAESSYEQYF
>TRBV7-9|TRBJ2-7|-|few
TGTGCCAGCAGTTCCGGGACCGCATTTTACTACGAGCAGTACTTC
CASSSGTAFYYEQYF
>TRBV7-7|TRBJ2-5|TRBD1|-
TGTGCTAGCAGCTTTGGACAGGGCCCCCAAGAGACCCAGTACTTC
CASSFGQGPQETQYF
>TRBV24-1|TRBJ1-6|-|-
TGTGCCACCAGTGATTTGTCTGGGGGCGTTGGAAATTCACCCCTCCACTTT
CATSDLSGGVGNSPLHF
>TRBV7-6|TRBJ2-2|-|few
TGTGCCAGCACCTTCTTAGGGGGTACCGGGGAGCTGTTTTTT
CASTFLGGTGELFF
>TRBV3-1|TRBJ2-3|-|-
TGTGCCAGCAGCCAAGAGTTATCCACAGATACGCAGTATTTT
CASSQELSTDTQYF
>TRBV7-9|TRBJ2-3|TRBD1|-
TGTGCCAGCAGCCCGGTGGGACAGGCGGTGGGAACGCAGTATTTT
CASSPVGQAVGTQYF
>TRBV2|TRBJ2-7|-|few
TGTGCCAGCAGTGGCAGGGGGGTAATCGACGAGCAGTACTTC
CASSGRGVIDEQYF
>TRBV7-8|TRBJ2-1|-|few
TGTGCCAGCAGCTTAGAAGGCGGCAATGAGCAGTTCTTC
CASSLEGGNEQFF
>TRBV7-9|TRBJ2-1|TRBD2|-
TGTGCCAGCAGCCGCAGCGGGACCATCTACAATGAGCAGTTCTTC
CASSRSGTIYNEQFF
>TRBV20-1|TRBJ2-1|TRBD2|-
TGCAGTGCTTCCCTCGGTAGCGGGACCTCCTACAATGAGCAGTTCTTC
CSASLGSGTSYNEQFF
>TRBV6-5|TRBJ1-6|TRBD1|few
TGTGCCAGCAGTTACGCGGACAGGGGAGATTCACCCCTCCACTTT
CASSYADRGDSPLHF
>TRBV7-8|TRBJ2-1|-|many
TGTGCCAGCAGCTCGATGGGCCTGGGGACCTACAATGAGCAGTTCTTC
CASSSMGLGTYNEQFF
>TRBV6-8|TRBJ2-2|-|-
TGTGCCAGCAGTTACTCCAGGGGCCCCGGGGAGCTGTTTTTT
CASSYSRGPGELFF
>TRBV27|TRBJ2-7|TRBD1|-
TGTGCCAGCAGTCCCGCGACAGGGGGCTACGAGCAGTACTTC
CASSPATGGYEQYF
>TRBV7-3|TRBJ1-1|-|-
TGTGCCAGCAGCGGCTCAATGAACACTGAAGCTTTCTTT
CASSGSMNTEAFF
>TRBV6-8|TRBJ1-6|-|-
TGTGCCAGCACCCAGAGTTGGGTCGGCTATAATTCACCCCTCCACTTT
CASTQSWVGYNSPLHF
>TRBV11-2|TRBJ2-3|-|few
TGTGCCAGCACCTCACGGGAGAGTGGCACAGATACGCAGTATTTT
CASTSRESGTDTQYF
>TRBV7-6|TRBJ2-7|-|-
TGTGCCAGCAGCTTAGGGGGGATAAACTACTACGAGCAGTACTTC
CASSLGGINYYEQYF